These 28 T cell receptor beta chains originate from one sample sequenced in a study of cytotoxic CD8 clonotypes in ibrutinib-treated CLL. The repertoire was sequenced with immunoSEQ multiplex PCR; TCRdb's copy has only in-frame clones and lacks some. The sample has approximately 130,000 clones, around 84% seen once. The source was PBMCs, collected after 24 months of ibrutinib treatment. The receptors here all came from a human donor with chronic lymphocytic leukemia.

J is TRBJ2-7 and V is TRBV25-1, with D unresolved. Germline V gene sequence: CDR1 MGHDK, CDR2 SYGVNS. The V gene lost 1 base and the J gene lost 2 bases, with 12 bases spanning the gap. This CDR3 has 15 residues. The CDR3 nucleotides read TGTGCCAGCAGTGAATTCGGCACCTGGGCCTACGAGCAGTACTTC. It yields the protein CASSEFGTWAYEQYF.

In its sample, this clone was seen once. This sequence joins TRBV7-2 and TRBJ2-7; unclear D gene. Germline assignment: CDR1 SGHTA and CDR2 FQGNSA. The CDR3 spans 13 residues. With 0 bases removed from V and 4 bases from J, the gap between germline ends came to 7 bases. The CDR3 DNA reads as TGTGCCAGCAGCTTAGCACCGAAATACGAGCAGTACTTC. Encoded protein: CASSLAPKYEQYF.

V gene TRBV19 combines with J gene TRBJ2-3; TRBD1 aligns across 9 bases. V lost 4 bases to trimming and J lost 1 base; unmatched junction nucleotides: 3. Germline-derived CDR1 and CDR2 are LNHDA and SQIVND (reference sequence). The CDR3 spans 15 residues. This chain's CDR3 is CASSTRDRGTDTQYF. In DNA, the CDR3 is TGTGCCAGTAGTACCCGGGACAGGGGCACAGATACGCAGTATTTT. The entire variable domain, with the rest obtained from reference TRBV19 and TRBJ2-3, is as follows: DGGITQSPKYLFRKEGQNVTLSCEQNLNHDAMYWYRQDPGQGLRLIYYSQIVNDFQKGDIAEGYSVSREKKESFPLTVTSAQKNPTAFYLCASSTRDRGTDTQYFGPGTRLTVL.

This clone turned up a few times. The V call is TRBV6-5, the J call TRBJ1-2; 10 bases map to TRBD1. The V segment lost 5 bases and the J segment 8 bases; nucleotides outside the gene matches: 5. Germline assignment: CDR1 MNHEY and CDR2 SVGAGI. The CDR3 spans 13 residues. The CDR3 bases are TGTGCCAGCAGTAACGGACAGGGGGGCGGCTACACCTTC. Translation gives CASSNGQGGGYTF.

Only one count was recorded for this clone. The chain recombines TRBV27 with TRBJ2-2, with D maybe TRBD1 (8 bases). Trimming took off 6 bases at V and 0 bases at J, with 14 bases between the two ends. The CDR3 totals 16 residues. CDR1 MNHEY and CDR2 SMNVEV come from the germline V gene (reference sequence). The CDR3 bases are TGTGCCAGCAGCCTACAGGGGGGGGCGAACACCGGGGAGCTGTTTTTT. Amino acid sequence: CASSLQGGANTGELFF.

This clone was detected only once. The J gene is TRBJ1-2, the V gene TRBV7-2, with unresolved D. Germline CDR1 is SGHTA and CDR2 is FQGNSA. This CDR3 spans 13 amino acids. With 1 base removed from V and 8 bases from J, the gap between germline ends came to 11 bases. Here the CDR3 reads CASSLVTNRGYTF. The CDR3 DNA is TGTGCCAGCAGCTTAGTGACCAACCGGGGCTACACCTTC.

The CDR3 nucleotides read TGCGCCAGCAACCCCGGGGGAGGGAACTATGGCTACACCTTC. Amino acid sequence: CASNPGGGNYGYTF. The chain is built from TRBV5-1 and TRBJ1-2; D is possibly TRBD1 (5 bases). This CDR3 comprises 14 residues. The germline V gene has CDR1 SGHRS and CDR2 YFSETQ. V lost 6 bases, J lost 2 bases, and 14 bases lay in between.

The genes are TRBV2 and TRBJ2-1, with a tentative D call TRBD2 (5 bases). The CDR3 extends over 13 amino acids. The V gene's germline CDR1 is SNHLY and CDR2 FYNNEI. The V gene lost 6 bases and the J gene lost 7 bases, with 13 bases spanning the gap. In DNA form, the CDR3 reads TGTGCCAGCAGCCAGGAGGTCGAAAATGAGCAGTTCTTC. It encodes CASSQEVENEQFF.

V usage is TRBV6-5 and J usage is TRBJ2-3, with D perhaps matching TRBD2 (6 bases). There are 13 residues in the CDR3. Germline V CDR1 and CDR2: MNHEY, SVGAGI. Deletions cut 11 bases from V and 6 bases from J, with 18 bases between. CDR3 residues: CAARDSRADTQYF. The CDR3 DNA sequence: TGTGCCGCTCGGGACTCTCGGGCGGATACGCAGTATTTT.

The chain is built from TRBV5-4 and TRBJ1-1; no clear D gene. This CDR3 is 14 amino acids long. CDR1 and CDR2 (germline): SGHNT, YYREEE (reference sequence). V lost 6 bases and J 0 bases, leaving 12 bases between the germline ends. The CDR3, as DNA: TGTGCCAGCAATGCTATCGGGGTGAACACTGAAGCTTTCTTT. This sequence encodes CASNAIGVNTEAFF.

V gene TRBV4-3 combines with J gene TRBJ1-2; D may be TRBD1 (6 bases). Germline values: CDR1 LGHNA, CDR2 YSLEER. The CDR3 is made up of 15 amino acids. V dropped 1 base and J dropped 4 bases, with 13 bases sitting between them. CDR3 amino acids: CASSQGTGLSYGYTF. Written as DNA, the CDR3 is TGCGCCAGCAGCCAAGGAACAGGGCTTAGCTATGGCTACACCTTC.

This clone has just one count. The J gene is TRBJ1-4, the V gene TRBV30, with no clear D. Germline CDR1 is GTSNPN and CDR2 is SVGIG (reference sequence). The CDR3 has 15 residues. The V end lost 0 bases, the J end lost 5 bases, and 13 bases lay between the germline ends. The CDR3 sequence: CAWSVDGTLNEKLFF. The CDR3 bases are TGTGCCTGGAGTGTAGACGGAACACTAAATGAAAAACTGTTTTTT.

This chain uses TRBV5-4 with TRBJ2-1, with 7 nucleotides matching TRBD1. Germline assignment: CDR1 SGHNT and CDR2 YYREEE (reference sequence). The CDR3 consists of 16 residues. Losses at the gene ends were 7 bases for V and 8 bases for J; bases not matched to a gene: 18. The chain's CDR3 is CASEPTRQGGNDEQFF. CDR3 nucleotides: TGTGCCAGCGAACCGACCCGACAGGGTGGCAACGATGAGCAGTTCTTC. Full variable domain (missing parts from reference TRBV5-4 and TRBJ2-1): ETGVTQSPTHLIKTRGQQVTLRCSSQSGHNTVSWYQQALGQGPQFIFQYYREEENGRGNFPPRFSGLQFPNYSSELNVNALELDDSALYLCASEPTRQGGNDEQFFGPGTRLTVL.

This clone occurred many times. This chain connects TRBV4-2 to TRBJ2-3, with 8 nucleotides matching TRBD2. The germline V gene encodes CDR1 LGHNA and CDR2 YNFKEQ. This CDR3 has 14 residues. The V and J ends lost 4 bases and 6 bases, in that order; junction bases with no gene match: 6. The CDR3: CASSRTGGRDTQYF. In DNA, the CDR3 is TGTGCCAGCAGCCGTACGGGGGGGCGTGATACGCAGTATTTT.

The chain carries TRBV10-3 and TRBJ1-6; 9 bases are shared with TRBD1. Germline-derived CDR1 and CDR2 are ENHRY and SYGVKD. The CDR3 is 18 amino acids. V shed 10 bases and J 5 bases; nucleotides not matched to a gene: 18. The chain's CDR3 is CATKSRDRVGGNNSPLHF. The DNA for the CDR3 is TGTGCCACGAAGTCCCGGGACAGGGTCGGGGGGAATAATTCACCCCTCCACTTT.

V is TRBV6-1 and J is TRBJ1-1; 7 nucleotides agree with TRBD1. CDR3 length: 13 residues. Germline V gene data show CDR1 as MNHNS and CDR2 as SASEGT. Losses at the gene ends were 4 bases for V and 2 bases for J; bases not matched to a gene: 1. CDR3 protein: CASSGQGNTEAFF. The CDR3 nucleotides read TGTGCCAGCAGTGGACAGGGAAACACTGAAGCTTTCTTT.

The chain uses TRBV30 and TRBJ1-5; tentatively, D is TRBD1 (6 bases). Germline lookup yields CDR1 GTSNPN and CDR2 SVGIG (reference sequence). CDR3 length: 13 residues. The V end lost 5 bases, the J end lost 2 bases, and 10 bases lay between the germline ends. CDR3 amino acids: CAWGRGGNQPQHF. Written as DNA, the CDR3 is TGTGCCTGGGGGAGGGGGGGCAATCAGCCCCAGCATTTT.

This sequence joins TRBV10-3 and TRBJ1-1, with D possibly TRBD1 on 6 matching bases. V shed 4 bases and J shed 4 bases, with 13 bases lying between them. Germline-derived CDR1 and CDR2 are ENHRY and SYGVKD. CDR3 length: 14 amino acids. The CDR3 reads CAISVNRVSTEAFF. The CDR3 DNA is TGTGCCATCAGTGTCAACAGGGTGAGCACTGAAGCTTTCTTT.

This clone was found once. This sequence joins TRBV6-6 and TRBJ1-5; a possible D gene is TRBD1 (5 bases). CDR1 MNHNY and CDR2 SVGAGI come from the germline V gene (reference sequence). Trimming shortened V by 6 bases and J by 3 bases, and 12 bases separated the two germline ends. The CDR3 has 14 amino acids. CDR3 amino acids: CASRATVINQPQHF. The CDR3 DNA sequence: TGTGCCAGCAGGGCGACAGTGATCAATCAGCCCCAGCATTTT.

The CDR3 bases are TGTGCCAGCAGCAAAGTGTTGTCTCGTTATGGACAGGGAAACTCCCCTTCTGGAAACACCATATATTTT. Translating it yields CASSKVLSRYGQGNSPSGNTIYF. The V call is TRBV21-1, the J call TRBJ1-3; TRBD1 is the table's D call, not checked against the DNA. TRBV21-1 is given as a pseudogene. This CDR3 has 23 residues.

This clone was seen once. The chain recombines TRBV28 with TRBJ1-5, with a weak D call TRBD1 (5 bases). V was cut by 6 bases and J by 2 bases, with 17 bases left in between. Germline V gives CDR1 MDHEN, CDR2 SYDVKM. The CDR3 runs to 16 residues. In nucleotides, the CDR3 is TGTGCCAGCAGGCCCACAGGTACCCGGCGCAATCAGCCCCAGCATTTT. Amino acid sequence: CASRPTGTRRNQPQHF.

Only one count was recorded for this clone. This rearrangement joins TRBV11-2 to TRBJ1-3; D unresolved. With 7 bases removed from V and 4 bases from J, the gap between germline ends came to 8 bases. Per the germline V gene, CDR1 is SGHAT and CDR2 is FQNNGV. This CDR3 has 12 amino acids. The CDR3 region has the DNA TGTGCCAGCATGACCCGGGGAAACACCATATATTTT. Its protein is CASMTRGNTIYF.

V is TRBV5-8 and J is TRBJ2-7; no definite D call. This CDR3 comprises 12 residues. Germline CDR1 reads SGHTS; CDR2 reads YDEGEE. Trimming shortened V by 4 bases and J by 3 bases, and 8 bases separated the two germline ends. The CDR3 DNA is TGTGCCAGCAGCCGCGACGTCTACGAGCAGTACTTC. Its protein is CASSRDVYEQYF.

This chain links TRBV6-1 with TRBJ1-5, with a tentative D call TRBD1 (6 bases). CDR1 MNHNS and CDR2 SASEGT come from the germline V gene. V lost 7 bases, J lost 5 bases, and 15 bases lay in between. This CDR3 comprises 14 residues. CDR3 residues: CASKSQGTHQPQHF. The CDR3 DNA reads TGTGCCAGCAAGAGTCAGGGGACCCATCAGCCCCAGCATTTT.

This sequence joins TRBV6-5 and TRBJ2-7, with TRBD1 matching 9 bases. J lost 5 bases, V lost 5 bases, and 7 bases had no gene match. Germline loops: CDR1 MNHEY, CDR2 SVGAGI. The CDR3 covers 14 residues. The CDR3 DNA is TGTGCCAGCAGTAGAGGGACAGGGCTCAACGAGCAGTACTTC. It specifies CASSRGTGLNEQYF.

A single count supports this clone. The chain recombines TRBV19 with TRBJ2-7, with D perhaps matching TRBD2 (5 bases). CDR1 is LNHDA and CDR2 is SQIVND in the germline V gene (reference sequence). This CDR3 spans 14 amino acids. The V end was cut by 4 bases, the J end by 0 bases, with 10 bases between. The CDR3 loop reads CASSTGLTSYEQYF. CDR3 bases: TGTGCCAGTAGTACTGGACTGACCTCCTACGAGCAGTACTTC.

The chain employs TRBV28 and TRBJ2-6, with 8 bases identical to TRBD1. V lost 11 bases, J lost 1 base, and 7 bases stayed unmatched. The CDR3 extends over 15 amino acids. Germline V gene lookup returns CDR1 MDHEN and CDR2 SYDVKM. This CDR3 reads CASQGARSGANVLTF. CDR3 DNA: TGTGCCTCCCAGGGGGCGAGGTCTGGGGCCAACGTCCTGACTTTC.

This clone was recorded only once. The rearrangement links TRBV4-3 to TRBJ1-2, with TRBD1 as a possible D gene (6 bases). The germline CDR1 and CDR2 sequences are LGHNA and YSLEER. The CDR3 runs to 15 residues. V lost 4 bases and J 0 bases, leaving 12 bases between the germline ends. For the CDR3, the DNA is TGCGCCAGCAGCCTAAGGACAGTCACTAACTATGGCTACACCTTC. Protein product: CASSLRTVTNYGYTF.